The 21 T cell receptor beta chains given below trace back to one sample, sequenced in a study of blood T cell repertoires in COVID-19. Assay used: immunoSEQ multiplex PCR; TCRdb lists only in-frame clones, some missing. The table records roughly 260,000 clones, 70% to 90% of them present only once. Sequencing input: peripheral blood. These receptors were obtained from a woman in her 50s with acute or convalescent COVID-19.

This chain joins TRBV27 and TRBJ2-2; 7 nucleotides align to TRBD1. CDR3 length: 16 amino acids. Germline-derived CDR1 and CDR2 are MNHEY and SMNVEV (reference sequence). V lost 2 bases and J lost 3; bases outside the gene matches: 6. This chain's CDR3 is CASSLTPTGYTGELFF. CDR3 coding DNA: TGTGCCAGCAGTTTAACCCCGACAGGGTACACCGGGGAGCTGTTTTTT.

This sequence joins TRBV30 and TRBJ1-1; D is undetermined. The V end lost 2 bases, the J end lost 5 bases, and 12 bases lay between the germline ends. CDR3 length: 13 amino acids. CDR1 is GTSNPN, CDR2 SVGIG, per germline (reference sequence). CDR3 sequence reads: CAWSTGVTTEAFF. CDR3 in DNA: TGTGCCTGGAGTACGGGTGTCACAACTGAAGCTTTCTTT.

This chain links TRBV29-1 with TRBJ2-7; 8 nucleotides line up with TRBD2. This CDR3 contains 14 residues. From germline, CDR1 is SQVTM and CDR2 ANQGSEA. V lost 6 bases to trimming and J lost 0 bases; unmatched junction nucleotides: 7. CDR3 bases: TGCAGCGTCCAGACTAGCGCCCGCTCCTACGAGCAGTACTTC. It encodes CSVQTSARSYEQYF.

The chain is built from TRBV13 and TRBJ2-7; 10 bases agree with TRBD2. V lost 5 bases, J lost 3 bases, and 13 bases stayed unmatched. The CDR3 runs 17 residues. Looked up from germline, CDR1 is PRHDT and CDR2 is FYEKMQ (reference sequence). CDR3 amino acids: CASSLEGLAGGFYEQYF. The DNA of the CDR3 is TGTGCCAGCAGCCTCGAAGGGTTAGCGGGAGGATTCTACGAGCAGTACTTC.

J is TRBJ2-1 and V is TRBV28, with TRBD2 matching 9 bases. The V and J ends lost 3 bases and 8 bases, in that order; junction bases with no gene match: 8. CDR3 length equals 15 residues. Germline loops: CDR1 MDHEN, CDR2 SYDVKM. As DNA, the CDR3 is TGTGCCAGCAGTTTTAGCGGGAGCAAGGGAGATGAGCAGTTCTTC. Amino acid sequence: CASSFSGSKGDEQFF.

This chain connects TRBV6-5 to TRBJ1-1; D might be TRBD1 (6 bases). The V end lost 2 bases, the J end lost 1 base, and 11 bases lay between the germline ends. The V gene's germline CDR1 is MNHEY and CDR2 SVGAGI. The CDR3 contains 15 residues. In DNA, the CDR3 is TGTGCCAGCAGTTACATATACAGGGAGAACACTGAAGCTTTCTTT. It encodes CASSYIYRENTEAFF.

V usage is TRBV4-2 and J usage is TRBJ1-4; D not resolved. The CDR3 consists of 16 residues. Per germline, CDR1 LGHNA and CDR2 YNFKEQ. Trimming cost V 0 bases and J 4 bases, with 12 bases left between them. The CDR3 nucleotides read TGTGCCAGCAGCCAAGATCGCGTACAGAGTAATGAAAAACTGTTTTTT. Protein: CASSQDRVQSNEKLFF.

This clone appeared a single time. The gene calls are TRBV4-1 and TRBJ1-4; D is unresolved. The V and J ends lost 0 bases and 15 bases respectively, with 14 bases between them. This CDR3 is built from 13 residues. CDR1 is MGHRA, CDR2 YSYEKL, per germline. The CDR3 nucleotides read TGCGCCAGCAGCCAAGAAGCCCGCAATAGAATGTTTTTT. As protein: CASSQEARNRMFF.

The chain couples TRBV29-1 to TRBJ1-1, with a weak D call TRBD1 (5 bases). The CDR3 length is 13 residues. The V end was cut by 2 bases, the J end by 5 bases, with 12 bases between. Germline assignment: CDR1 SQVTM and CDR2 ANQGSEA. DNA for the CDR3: TGCAGCGTTGAACCCCAGGGTGGTACTGAAGCTTTCTTT. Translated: CSVEPQGGTEAFF.

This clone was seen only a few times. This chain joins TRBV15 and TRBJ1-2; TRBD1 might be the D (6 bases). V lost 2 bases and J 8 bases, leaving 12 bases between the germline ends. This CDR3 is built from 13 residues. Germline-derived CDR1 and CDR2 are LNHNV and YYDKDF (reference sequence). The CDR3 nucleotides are TGTGCCACCAGCAGACGATACAGGGAAGGCTACACCTTC. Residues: CATSRRYREGYTF. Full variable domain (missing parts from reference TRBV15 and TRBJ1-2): DAMVIQNPRYQVTQFGKPVTLSCSQTLNHNVMYWYQQKSSQAPKLLFHYYDKDFNNEADTPDNFQSRRPNTSFCFLDIRSPGLGDTAMYLCATSRRYREGYTFGSGTRLTVV.

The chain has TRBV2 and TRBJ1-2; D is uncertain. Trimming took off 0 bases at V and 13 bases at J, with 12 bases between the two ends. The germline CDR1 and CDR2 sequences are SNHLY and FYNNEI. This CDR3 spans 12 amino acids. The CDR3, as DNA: TGTGCCAGCAGTGAAGCGCGGCCCCCCGGCACCTTC. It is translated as CASSEARPPGTF.

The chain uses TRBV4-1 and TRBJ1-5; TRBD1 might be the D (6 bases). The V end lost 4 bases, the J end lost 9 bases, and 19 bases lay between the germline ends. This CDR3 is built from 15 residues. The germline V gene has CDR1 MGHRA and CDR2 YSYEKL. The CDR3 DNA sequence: TGCGCCAGCAGCCGGTTCGGGACAAAGGGTACGCCCCAGCATTTT. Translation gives CASSRFGTKGTPQHF.

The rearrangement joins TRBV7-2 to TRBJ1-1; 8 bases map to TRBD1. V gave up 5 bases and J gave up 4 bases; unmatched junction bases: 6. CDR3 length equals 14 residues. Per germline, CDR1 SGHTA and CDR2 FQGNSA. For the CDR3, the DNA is TGTGCCAGCAGCATCAATACAGGGGGCACTGAAGCTTTCTTT. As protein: CASSINTGGTEAFF.

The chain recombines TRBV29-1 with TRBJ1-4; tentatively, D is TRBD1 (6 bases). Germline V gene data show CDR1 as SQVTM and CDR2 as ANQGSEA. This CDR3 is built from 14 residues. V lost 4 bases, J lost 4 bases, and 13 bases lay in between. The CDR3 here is CSVGQALRNEKLFF. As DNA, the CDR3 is TGCAGCGTTGGACAGGCCCTCCGTAATGAAAAACTGTTTTTT.

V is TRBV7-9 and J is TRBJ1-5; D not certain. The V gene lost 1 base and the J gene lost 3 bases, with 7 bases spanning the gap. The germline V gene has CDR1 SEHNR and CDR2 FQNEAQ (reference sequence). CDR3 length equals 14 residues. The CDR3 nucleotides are TGTGCCAGCAGCTTAGACAGTATCAATCAGCCCCAGCATTTT. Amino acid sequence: CASSLDSINQPQHF.

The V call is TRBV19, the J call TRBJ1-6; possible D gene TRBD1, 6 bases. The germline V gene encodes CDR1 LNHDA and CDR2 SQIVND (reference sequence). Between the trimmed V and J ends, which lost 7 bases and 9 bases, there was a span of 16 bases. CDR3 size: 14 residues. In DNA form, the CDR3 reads TGTGCCAGTACCCTCCGGCAGGGGAGTTCACCCCTCCACTTT. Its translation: CASTLRQGSSPLHF.

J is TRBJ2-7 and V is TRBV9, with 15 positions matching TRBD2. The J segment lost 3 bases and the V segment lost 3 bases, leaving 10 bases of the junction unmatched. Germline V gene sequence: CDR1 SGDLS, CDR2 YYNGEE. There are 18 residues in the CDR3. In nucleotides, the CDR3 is TGTGCCAGCAGCGCCCCCAGGACTAGCGGGAGGGGCTTCTACGAGCAGTACTTC. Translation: CASSAPRTSGRGFYEQYF.

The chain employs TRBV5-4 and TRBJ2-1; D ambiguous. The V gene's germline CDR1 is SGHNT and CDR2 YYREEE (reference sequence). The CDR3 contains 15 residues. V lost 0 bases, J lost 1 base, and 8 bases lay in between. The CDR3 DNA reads TGTGCCAGCAGCTTGGCCTCGTCTTCCTACAATGAGCAGTTCTTC. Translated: CASSLASSSYNEQFF.

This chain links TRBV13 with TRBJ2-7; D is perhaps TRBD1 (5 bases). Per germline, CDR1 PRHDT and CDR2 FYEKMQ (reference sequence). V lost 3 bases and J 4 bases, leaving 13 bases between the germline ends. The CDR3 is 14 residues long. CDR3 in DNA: TGTGCCAGCAGCTTCATTGGGGCAAATTACGAGCAGTACTTC. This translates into CASSFIGANYEQYF.

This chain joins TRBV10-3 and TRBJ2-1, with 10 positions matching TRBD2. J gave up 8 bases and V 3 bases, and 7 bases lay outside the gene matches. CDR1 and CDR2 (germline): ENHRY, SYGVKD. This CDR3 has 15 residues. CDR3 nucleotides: TGTGCCATCAGTGAAGCTAGCGGGAGTACCTATGAGCAGTTCTTC. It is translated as CAISEASGSTYEQFF.

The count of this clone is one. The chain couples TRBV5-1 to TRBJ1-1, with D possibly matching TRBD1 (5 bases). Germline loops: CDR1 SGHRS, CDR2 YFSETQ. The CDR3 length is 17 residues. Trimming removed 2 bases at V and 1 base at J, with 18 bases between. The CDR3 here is CASSFTPNGQGNTEAFF. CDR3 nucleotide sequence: TGCGCCAGCAGCTTTACACCGAACGGACAAGGGAACACTGAAGCTTTCTTT.